This T cell receptor (beta chain) emerged from a study of T-cell reconstitution after alpha-beta-depleted transplantation in children. Preparation of the TCRbeta library used unique molecular identifiers. Each CDR3 protein gets one entry after TCRdb re-called the PCR reads with MiXCR. The sample carries fewer than 95,000 distinct CDR3 sequences, more than 9% recorded once. This clonotype occurred many times. This receptor was identified in a human donor who donated a stem cell graft to a child with inherited bone marrow failure. The sample was PBMCs from the stem cell graft donor, taken from the stem cell graft.

This CDR3 is CASSHTTGPEQYF. The CDR3 nucleotides are TGCGCCAGCAGCCACACTACAGGGCCCGAGCAGTACTTC. The chain joins TRBV4-3 to TRBJ2-7; maybe TRBD1 (6 bases). The V gene's germline CDR1 is LGHNA and CDR2 YSLEER. The CDR3 sequence is 13 residues long. Between the trimmed V and J ends, which lost 3 bases and 6 bases, there was a span of 12 bases.